Each of the 12 T cell receptor beta chains below was sequenced from the same sample in a study of T cell clonality in common variable immunodeficiency (dated by TCRdb to the mid-2010s). Library generation was performed with the immunoSEQ multiplex PCR assay. This immuneACCESS table, as held by TCRdb, lists in-frame sequences with V and J called but not all clones. Of the missing ones, under half trace to an unresolved V gene in checked studies; the others have no known cause. In this sample the table shows fewer than 55,000 clones, and no singletons are among them. The ten largest clones add up to 2% to 2.5% of the sample. Material for sequencing was peripheral blood mononuclear cells. These receptors came from a person aged 18 to 75 in good health.

In its sample, this clone was seen many times. The observed sequence ends 3 residues before the CDR3 terminus, with the missing tail filled in from the germline J gene. The J gene is TRBJ1-6, the V gene TRBV20-1; TRBD1 might be the D (6 bases). V was clipped by 6 bases and J by 8 bases, with 11 bases between them. This CDR3 region has 12 residues. CDR1 is DFQATT, CDR2 SNEGSKA, per germline (reference sequence). CDR3 region: CSAAGEDSPLHF. CDR3 DNA (partial): TGCAGTGCAGCAGGGGAAGATTCACCC.

This clone was observed many times. The CDR3 extends 3 residues past the end of the read, so its final part is completed from the germline J gene. The chain couples TRBV10-1 to TRBJ2-3; TRBD1 matches 7 bases. This CDR3 region has 14 residues. From germline, CDR1 is WNHNN and CDR2 SYGVQD (reference sequence). The ends lost 8 bases at V and 2 bases at J; junction bases unmatched: 7. The CDR3 loop reads CASRSDRFTDTQYF. Partial CDR3 DNA: TGCGCCAGCCGATCGGACAGGTTCACAGATACG.

This clone was observed many times. From the germline J gene comes the end of the CDR3, since the read stops 3 residues before it. The gene calls are TRBV18 and TRBJ1-1; D not certain. Per the germline V gene, CDR1 is KGHSH and CDR2 is LQKENI. The CDR3 is 14 amino acids. Trimming took off 3 bases at V and 4 bases at J, with 12 bases between the two ends. The CDR3 protein is CASSPALEGTEAFF. The CDR3 bases that were read are TGTGCCAGCTCACCCGCCCTTGAGGGCACTGAA.

For this clone: Read sequence stops 3 residues before the CDR3 end, and the germline J gene provides the missing end. J is TRBJ2-7 and V is TRBV20-1; D is perhaps TRBD1 (8 bases). This CDR3 comprises 14 residues. CDR1 is DFQATT, CDR2 SNEGSKA, per germline (reference sequence). The CDR3 bases that were read are TGCAGGGGGGGAGGGGGACAGGAGCTCTCCGAG. Amino acid sequence: CRGGGGQELSE. The CDR3 in full is CRGGGGQELSEQYF.

This clone was detected many times. The read finishes 3 residues shy of the CDR3 end, and the germline J gene is used to complete it. This chain links TRBV6-1 with TRBJ2-7; D is perhaps TRBD2 (7 bases). V was pared by 8 bases and J by 3 bases, with 14 bases between. The germline CDR1 and CDR2 sequences are MNHNS and SASEGT. The length of the CDR3 is 13 residues. The part of the CDR3 DNA that was read is TGTGCCAGCGGTGGGGGCGGGGGCTACGAG. Amino acids: CASGGGGGYE. The full CDR3 protein reads CASGGGGGYEQYF.

This clone turned up a few times. The read stops 3 residues short of the end of the CDR3; the missing end is completed from the germline J gene. The chain has TRBV2 and TRBJ2-7, with 10 bases that match TRBD1. Germline V lookup: CDR1 SNHLY, CDR2 FYNNEI. The length of the CDR3 is 15 residues. V shed 4 bases and J 4 bases; nucleotides not matched to a gene: 7. The CDR3 sequence is CASSAGRDRGYEQYF. Partial CDR3 DNA: TGTGCCAGCAGTGCAGGGCGGGACAGGGGTTACGAG.

This clone appeared many times. The CDR3 end is not reached by the read, which stops 3 residues before it; the germline J gene fills it in. V gene TRBV20-1 combines with J gene TRBJ2-3; D unresolved. The germline V and J ends were trimmed by 6 bases and 8 bases, with 12 bases remaining between them. The CDR3 is 11 residues long. Germline V gene sequence: CDR1 DFQATT, CDR2 SNEGSKA (reference sequence). The CDR3 spells CSAPTQVTQYF. The CDR3 DNA, read in part, is TGCAGTGCCCCAACTCAGGTTACG.

The table lists this clone with many counts. The observed sequence ends 3 residues before the CDR3 terminus, with the missing tail filled in from the germline J gene. The chain links TRBV30 to TRBJ2-1, with TRBD1 matching 12 bases. Per the germline V gene, CDR1 is GTSNPN and CDR2 is SVGIG (reference sequence). The CDR3 is 14 amino acids. V gave up 6 bases and J gave up 6 bases; unmatched junction bases: 6. CDR3 bases read: TGTGCCTGTACCGGGACAGGGGGCCTCAATGAG. Translated: CACTGTGGLNE. The whole CDR3 reads CACTGTGGLNEQFF.

In this sample, this clone turned up a few times. The missing CDR3 end, 3 residues past where the read stops, is filled in from the germline J gene. This chain links TRBV7-3 with TRBJ1-4; D is undetermined. CDR1 and CDR2 (germline): SGHTA, FQGTGA. The CDR3 has 12 residues. The CDR3 is CASSSYNSPLFF. Incomplete CDR3 DNA: TGTGCCAGCAGCTCCTATAATTCACCA.

This clone was observed many times. The CDR3: CASSQQPQGGQNTEAFF. The sequenced part of the CDR3 DNA is TGCGCCAGCAGCCAACAACCACAGGGGGGACAGAACACTGAA. The rearrangement uses TRBV5-1 and TRBJ1-1; 8 nucleotides match TRBD1. The read ends 3 residues shy of where the CDR3 ends; the end is completed using the germline J gene. The V and J ends lost 4 bases and 1 base, in that order; junction bases with no gene match: 12. This CDR3 is 17 amino acids long. Germline-derived CDR1 and CDR2 are SGHRS and YFSETQ.

At least ten counts were recorded for this clone. Read coverage stops 3 residues before the CDR3 terminus; the germline J gene supplies the remainder. The chain employs TRBV6-1 and TRBJ2-1, with unresolved D. From germline, CDR1 is MNHNS and CDR2 SASEGT. CDR3 size: 13 residues. The V end lost 4 bases, the J end lost 9 bases, and 13 bases lay between the germline ends. The DNA read from the CDR3 is TGTGCCAGCAGTGTACACAGTCTTGGTGAG. Translated, it gives CASSVHSLGE. In full, the CDR3 is CASSVHSLGEQFF.

The sample holds many counts of this clone. The read ends 3 residues before the CDR3 terminus; that terminus is restored from the germline J gene. The chain recombines TRBV2 with TRBJ2-3; D not certain. Germline CDR1 SNHLY, CDR2 FYNNEI. The V end was cut by 4 bases, the J end by 4 bases, with 9 bases between. CDR3 length equals 13 residues. The sequenced CDR3 bases are TGTGCCAGCAGTGCATTCGGTCCAGATACG. Amino acids: CASSAFGPDT. The whole CDR3 protein reads CASSAFGPDTQYF.